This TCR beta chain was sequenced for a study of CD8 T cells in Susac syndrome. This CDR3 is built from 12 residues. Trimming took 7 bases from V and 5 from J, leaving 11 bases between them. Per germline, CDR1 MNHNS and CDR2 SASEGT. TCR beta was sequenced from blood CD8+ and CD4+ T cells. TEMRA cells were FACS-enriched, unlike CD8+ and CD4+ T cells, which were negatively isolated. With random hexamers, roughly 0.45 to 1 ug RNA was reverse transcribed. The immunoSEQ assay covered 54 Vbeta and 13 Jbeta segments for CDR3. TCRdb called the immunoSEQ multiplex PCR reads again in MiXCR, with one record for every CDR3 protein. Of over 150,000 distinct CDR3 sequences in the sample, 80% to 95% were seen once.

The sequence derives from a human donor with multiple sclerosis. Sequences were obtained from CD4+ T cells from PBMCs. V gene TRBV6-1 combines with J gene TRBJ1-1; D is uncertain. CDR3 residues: CASIFGLTEAFF. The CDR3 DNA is TGTGCCAGCATCTTTGGTTTGACTGAAGCTTTCTTT.